The 24 T cell receptor beta chains given below trace back to one sample, sequenced in a study of cytomegalovirus exposure and HLA in healthy donors. Use of 60 Vbeta and 13 Jbeta primers characterized the PCR. Assay used: immunoSEQ multiplex PCR; TCRdb lists only in-frame clones, some missing. The sample holds over 150,000 clones; over 70% are singletons and the top ten take around 7%. The sample taken for sequencing was PBMCs. The receptors come from a man aged 25 to 40 in good health and CMV-seropositive.

The CDR3 spells CASSQELGPAPNTGELFF. CDR3 nucleotides: TGCGCCAGCAGCCAAGAATTAGGTCCAGCGCCGAACACCGGGGAGCTGTTTTTT. The J gene is TRBJ2-2, the V gene TRBV4-1; D gene ambiguous. CDR1 MGHRA and CDR2 YSYEKL come from the germline V gene. Trimming stripped 0 bases from V and 0 bases from J, with 14 bases between. The CDR3 is 18 amino acids.

This chain connects TRBV7-9 to TRBJ2-7, with TRBD1 identical over 11 bases. This CDR3 has 14 residues. The V and J ends lost 8 bases and 2 bases, in that order; junction bases with no gene match: 5. Germline assignment: CDR1 SEHNR and CDR2 FQNEAQ (reference sequence). CDR3 in amino acids: CASSRTGGPYEQYF. The CDR3, as DNA: TGTGCCAGCTCCCGGACAGGGGGCCCCTACGAGCAGTACTTC.

This sequence joins TRBV27 and TRBJ2-3; D unresolved. Germline values: CDR1 MNHEY, CDR2 SMNVEV (reference sequence). This CDR3 contains 16 residues. Trimming cost V 5 bases and J 1 base, with 16 bases left between them. The CDR3 loop reads CASSPLGNPRTDTQYF. The CDR3 bases are TGTGCCAGCAGTCCCCTCGGTAATCCCCGCACAGATACGCAGTATTTT.

The table lists this clone with a few counts. This chain links TRBV19 with TRBJ1-5, with 9 bases fitting TRBD1. CDR3 size: 15 residues. Germline V gene sequence: CDR1 LNHDA, CDR2 SQIVND (reference sequence). The junction had 7 bases not matched to a gene; V was cut back by 4 bases and J by 6 bases. The CDR3 DNA reads TGTGCCAGTAGTACCTCGGGACAGGGAAGTCAGCCCCAGCATTTT. It yields the protein CASSTSGQGSQPQHF.

The chain recombines TRBV19 with TRBJ2-7; 9 bases fit TRBD1. The CDR3 length is 15 residues. Germline V gene sequence: CDR1 LNHDA, CDR2 SQIVND (reference sequence). V lost 1 base and J lost 6; bases outside the gene matches: 7. The CDR3 here is CASSIVGTGNSEQYF. The CDR3 nucleotides read TGTGCCAGTAGTATAGTCGGGACAGGGAATTCCGAGCAGTACTTC.

A single count supports this clone. The chain uses TRBV5-1 and TRBJ2-4; 7 positions match TRBD2. Germline CDR1 is SGHRS and CDR2 is YFSETQ. With 1 base clipped from V and 1 base from J, the junction kept 8 bases outside the gene matches. The CDR3 contains 17 residues. The CDR3 region is CASSLYGGTNAKNIQYF. The CDR3 coding sequence is TGCGCCAGCAGCTTGTACGGTGGGACTAATGCCAAAAACATTCAGTACTTC. The full variable domain, its missing parts supplied by reference TRBV5-1 and TRBJ2-4, is KAGVTQTPRYLIKTRGQQVTLSCSPISGHRSVSWYQQTPGQGLQFLFEYFSETQRNKGNFPGRFSGRQFSNSRSEMNVSTLELGDSALYLCASSLYGGTNAKNIQYFGAGTRLSVL.

This chain links TRBV15 with TRBJ2-7; a possible D gene is TRBD2 (6 bases). V was shortened by 2 bases and J by 6 bases, with 11 bases between the two germline ends. This CDR3 spans 13 amino acids. The germline V gene has CDR1 LNHNV and CDR2 YYDKDF (reference sequence). Written as DNA, the CDR3 is TGTGCCACCAGCAGAAATTCCGGGAGCGAGCAGTACTTC. This encodes CATSRNSGSEQYF.

The chain joins TRBV18 to TRBJ1-3; 11 nucleotides match TRBD1. The CDR3 totals 16 residues. The V gene's germline CDR1 is KGHSH and CDR2 LQKENI. The ends lost 6 bases at V and 2 bases at J; junction bases unmatched: 6. CDR3 amino acids: CASSQGQGAAGNTIYF. CDR3 bases: TGTGCCAGCTCGCAAGGACAGGGGGCGGCTGGAAACACCATATATTTT.

The V and J genes are TRBV29-1 and TRBJ1-1, with TRBD1 as a possible D gene (6 bases). Germline values: CDR1 SQVTM, CDR2 ANQGSEA. Trimming cost V 1 base and J 0 bases, with 12 bases left between them. The CDR3 has 15 residues. This CDR3 is CSVEGGRRLNTEAFF. DNA of the CDR3: TGCAGCGTTGAAGGGGGGCGAAGGTTGAACACTGAAGCTTTCTTT. Full variable domain (outside the CDR3, taken from reference TRBV29-1 and TRBJ1-1): SAVISQKPSRDICQRGTSLTIQCQVDSQVTMMFWYRQQPGQSLTLIATANQGSEATYESGFVIDKFPISRPNLTFSTLTVSNMSPEDSSIYLCSVEGGRRLNTEAFFGQGTRLTVV.

This clone appeared a single time. The CDR3 sequence: CASSFRRAGVGDTQYF. CDR3 nucleotides: TGTGCCAGCAGCTTTAGGAGGGCGGGCGTGGGAGATACGCAGTATTTT. The V call is TRBV7-9, the J call TRBJ2-3; perhaps TRBD2 as D (6 bases). CDR1 is SEHNR, CDR2 FQNEAQ, per germline (reference sequence). The length of the CDR3 is 16 residues. Trimming removed 3 bases at V and 5 bases at J, with 18 bases between. The complete variable domain, with remaining parts taken from reference TRBV7-9 and TRBJ2-3, reads DTGVSQNPRHKITKRGQNVTFRCDPISEHNRLYWYRQTLGQGPEFLTYFQNEAQLEKSRLLSDRFSAERPKGSFSTLEIQRTEQGDSAMYLCASSFRRAGVGDTQYFGPGTRLTVL.

This clone was detected only a few times. The chain employs TRBV6-1 and TRBJ2-7; 9 bases are shared with TRBD2. J lost 2 bases, V lost 1 base, and 3 bases had no gene match. The germline gives CDR1 MNHNS, CDR2 SASEGT. CDR3 size: 15 residues. CDR3 DNA: TGTGCCAGCAGTGAAGGACTAGCGGAACCCTACGAGCAGTACTTC. Translated, it gives CASSEGLAEPYEQYF.

CDR3 in DNA: TGCGCCAGAGAAATCAGGGCCATGGGGCGAGAGACCCAGTACTTC. Amino acids: CAREIRAMGRETQYF. The chain recombines TRBV5-1 with TRBJ2-5; a weak D match, TRBD1 (5 bases). There are 15 residues in the CDR3. Trimming stripped 8 bases from V and 4 bases from J, with 21 bases between. Germline CDR1 is SGHRS and CDR2 is YFSETQ.

The chain links TRBV7-9 to TRBJ2-5, with D maybe TRBD2 (5 bases). The DNA end is a closer match to TRBJ2-7, so the J assignment may be wrong. Germline-derived CDR1 and CDR2 are SEHNR and FQNEAQ (reference sequence). The CDR3 is 13 amino acids. CDR3 DNA: TGTGCCAGCAGCTTATATACAGCGGACGAGCAGTACTTC. It is translated as CASSLYTADEQYF.

The CDR3, as DNA: TGTGCCAGCTCTACCTACCGACTTCTGAACACTGAAGCTTTCTTT. Its translation is CASSTYRLLNTEAFF. The rearrangement joins TRBV28 to TRBJ1-1; D is unclear. The CDR3 is made up of 15 amino acids. V gave up 8 bases and J gave up 0 bases, with 16 bases separating them. Germline V gene data show CDR1 as MDHEN and CDR2 as SYDVKM.

The chain employs TRBV4-3 and TRBJ2-6; tentative D call: TRBD1 (5 bases). Germline V gives CDR1 LGHNA, CDR2 YSLEER. The CDR3 extends over 15 amino acids. V dropped 4 bases and J dropped 3 bases, with 10 bases sitting between them. The CDR3 is CASSRRVVGANVLTF. CDR3 DNA sequence: TGCGCCAGCAGCCGCAGGGTTGTTGGGGCCAACGTCCTGACTTTC.

The chain has TRBV10-3 and TRBJ2-7, with D possibly being TRBD1 (6 bases). The CDR3 has 13 amino acids. The germline CDR1 and CDR2 sequences are ENHRY and SYGVKD. Trimming took off 3 bases at V and 3 bases at J, with 9 bases between the two ends. The CDR3 loop reads CAISERGNYEQYF. CDR3 bases: TGTGCCATCAGTGAAAGGGGGAACTACGAGCAGTACTTC.

The rearrangement joins TRBV5-6 to TRBJ2-2; TRBD2 aligns across 12 bases. This CDR3 has 17 residues. The J segment lost 4 bases and the V segment lost 0 bases, leaving 4 bases of the junction unmatched. Germline CDR1 reads SGHDT; CDR2 reads YYEEEE. Here the CDR3 reads CASSLGLAGVRTGELFF. The DNA for the CDR3 is TGTGCCAGCAGCTTGGGACTAGCGGGAGTCCGCACCGGGGAGCTGTTTTTT. The full variable domain, completed using reference TRBV5-6 and TRBJ2-2, is DAGVTQSPTHLIKTRGQQVTLRCSPKSGHDTVSWYQQALGQGPQFIFQYYEEEERQRGNFPDRFSGHQFPNYSSELNVNALLLGDSALYLCASSLGLAGVRTGELFFGEGSRLTVL.

Concerning this clone itself: One junction end disagrees with the germline gene, perhaps due to a read error. Other nucleotide sequences from this sample produce the same CDR3. The genes are TRBV6-5 and TRBJ2-4; TRBD1 is a possible D gene (6 bases). Germline V gene sequence: CDR1 MNHEY, CDR2 SVGAGI. CDR3 length equals 13 residues. CDR3 in amino acids: CASSRDKLNIQYF. The DNA of the CDR3 is TGTGCCAGCAGTAGGGACAAGCTAAACATCCAGTACTTC.

This chain joins TRBV9 and TRBJ2-7; possibly TRBD2 for D (5 bases). V was clipped by 5 bases and J by 3 bases, with 15 bases between them. Germline-derived CDR1 and CDR2 are SGDLS and YYNGEE. This CDR3 region has 14 residues. CDR3 bases: TGTGCCAGCAGTCCATCGGGGTCTCGCTACGAGCAGTACTTC. It is translated as CASSPSGSRYEQYF.

V is TRBV5-1 and J is TRBJ2-2; D not certain. Germline CDR1 and CDR2: SGHRS and YFSETQ. V lost 5 bases, J lost 0 bases, and 8 bases lay in between. CDR3 length: 14 amino acids. The CDR3 bases are TGCGCCAGCAGGGTAGATCCGAACACCGGGGAGCTGTTTTTT. This encodes CASRVDPNTGELFF.

The genes are TRBV2 and TRBJ2-1; 8 bases align to TRBD2. CDR3 length: 15 amino acids. The V and J ends lost 5 bases and 3 bases, in that order; junction bases with no gene match: 6. Germline V gene sequence: CDR1 SNHLY, CDR2 FYNNEI. The CDR3 DNA sequence: TGTGCCAGCAGTCGGCGGGGGGACCTCTACAATGAGCAGTTCTTC. Residues: CASSRRGDLYNEQFF.

The chain joins TRBV12-2 to TRBJ2-1; the table's TRBD2 call for D was not verified on the DNA. TRBV12-2 is noted as a pseudogene. There are 18 residues in the CDR3. This CDR3 is CASRLISGRDMGYNEQFF. CDR3 in DNA: TGTGCAAGTCGCTTGATTAGCGGGAGGGACATGGGATACAATGAGCAGTTCTTC.

The rearrangement joins TRBV11-3 to TRBJ1-4; 8 bases fit TRBD1. V gave up 5 bases and J gave up 8 bases; unmatched junction bases: 7. The CDR3 length is 14 residues. The V gene's germline CDR1 is SGHNT and CDR2 YENEEA. The CDR3 DNA sequence: TGTGCCAGCAGCCTGGGCAGGGGGCAAGAAAAACTGTTTTTT. Translation gives CASSLGRGQEKLFF.

The V gene is TRBV7-2, the J gene TRBJ2-7; 8 bases align to TRBD2. The CDR3 consists of 15 residues. Germline V CDR1 and CDR2: SGHTA, FQGNSA. The V segment lost 3 bases and the J segment 4 bases; nucleotides outside the gene matches: 8. CDR3 residues: CASSFSGGAQYEQYF. DNA of the CDR3: TGTGCCAGCAGCTTCTCCGGGGGGGCCCAGTACGAGCAGTACTTC.